Described below is a single T cell receptor beta chain sequence and its context. What it binds is unknown. Per germline, CDR1 MNHEY and CDR2 SMNVEV (reference sequence). Between the trimmed V and J ends, which lost 11 bases and 5 bases, there was a span of 10 bases. This CDR3 has 12 amino acids. The data are from a study of cytomegalovirus exposure and HLA in healthy donors. General study results and limits: Most subjects' HLA-A and HLA-B alleles were reportedly predicted from TCR beta sequences.

PCR employed 60 Vbeta and 13 Jbeta primers. In the study's own analysis: An analysis that came later counted tens of millions of unique TCR beta chains, about 10 million shared. Libraries were prepared by immunoSEQ multiplex PCR; TCRdb keeps only in-frame clonotypes and omits some of them. V and J calls and clone size are as listed in that table; D and trimming were resolved from the DNA. The sample contains tens of thousands of clones, more than 65% of which appear only once. The sequence derives from a man aged 40-49 years in good health and CMV-seropositive. The sample comprised PBMCs. The J gene is TRBJ1-6, the V gene TRBV27; no definite D call. CDR3 region: CAAARNNSPLHF. CDR3 sequence (DNA): TGTGCCGCAGCCAGGAATAATTCACCCCTCCACTTT.